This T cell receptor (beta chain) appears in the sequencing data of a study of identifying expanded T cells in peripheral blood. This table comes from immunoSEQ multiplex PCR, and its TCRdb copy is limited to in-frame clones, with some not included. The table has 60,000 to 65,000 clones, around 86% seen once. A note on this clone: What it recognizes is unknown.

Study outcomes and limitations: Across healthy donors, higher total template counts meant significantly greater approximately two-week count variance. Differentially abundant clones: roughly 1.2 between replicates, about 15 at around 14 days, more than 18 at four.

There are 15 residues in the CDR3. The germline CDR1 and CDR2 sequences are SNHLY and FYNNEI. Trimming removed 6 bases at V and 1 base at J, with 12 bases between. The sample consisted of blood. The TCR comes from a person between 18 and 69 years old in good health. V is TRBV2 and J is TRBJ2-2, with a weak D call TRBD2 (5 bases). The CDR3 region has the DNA TGTGCCAGCAGAATCGGGGATATGAACACCGGGGAGCTGTTTTTT. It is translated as CASRIGDMNTGELFF.